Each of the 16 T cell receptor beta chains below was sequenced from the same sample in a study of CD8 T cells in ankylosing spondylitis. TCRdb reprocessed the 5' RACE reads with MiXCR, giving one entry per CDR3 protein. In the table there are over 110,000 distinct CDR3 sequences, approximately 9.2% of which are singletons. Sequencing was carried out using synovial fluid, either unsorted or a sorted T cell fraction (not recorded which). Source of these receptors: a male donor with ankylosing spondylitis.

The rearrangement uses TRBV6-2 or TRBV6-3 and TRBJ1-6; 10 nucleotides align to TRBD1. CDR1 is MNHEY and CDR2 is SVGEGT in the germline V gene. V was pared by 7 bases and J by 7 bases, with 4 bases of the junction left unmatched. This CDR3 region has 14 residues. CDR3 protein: CASKGTGENSPLHF. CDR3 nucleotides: TGTGCCAGCAAGGGGACAGGGGAGAATTCACCCCTCCACTTT.

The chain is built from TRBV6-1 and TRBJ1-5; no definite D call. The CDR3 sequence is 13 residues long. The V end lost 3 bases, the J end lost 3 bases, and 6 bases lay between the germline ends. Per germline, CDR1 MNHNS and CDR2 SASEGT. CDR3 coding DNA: TGTGCCAGCAGTGAGCGGGTCAATCAGCCCCAGCATTTT. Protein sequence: CASSERVNQPQHF.

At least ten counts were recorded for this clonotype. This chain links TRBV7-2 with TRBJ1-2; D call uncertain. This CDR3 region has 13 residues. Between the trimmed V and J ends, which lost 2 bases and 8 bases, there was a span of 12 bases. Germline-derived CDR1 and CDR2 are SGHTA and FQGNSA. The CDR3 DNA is TGTGCCAGCAGCTTAAGGCTAGCCGGGGGCTACACCTTC. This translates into CASSLRLAGGYTF.

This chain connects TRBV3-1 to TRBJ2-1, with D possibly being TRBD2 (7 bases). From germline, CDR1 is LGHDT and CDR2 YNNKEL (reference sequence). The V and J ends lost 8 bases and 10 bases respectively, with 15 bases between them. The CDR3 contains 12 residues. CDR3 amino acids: CASAPWGGEQFF. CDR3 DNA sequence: TGTGCCAGCGCCCCGTGGGGGGGCGAGCAGTTCTTC.

The CDR3 nucleotides are TGTGCCAGCAGTTTCTATTCACGCGGGGAAAAACTGTTTTTT. Translated: CASSFYSRGEKLFF. This chain joins TRBV12-3 or TRBV12-4 and TRBJ1-4, with D hard to call. The CDR3 consists of 14 residues. The V and J ends lost 3 bases and 8 bases respectively, with 13 bases between them.

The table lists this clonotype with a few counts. CDR3 in DNA: TGTGCCAGCAGCTGGAAGGGGGGAGAGACCCAGTACTTC. Protein sequence: CASSWKGGETQYF. The chain has TRBV5-4 and TRBJ2-5; tentatively, D is TRBD1 or TRBD2 (6 bases each). CDR1 and CDR2 (germline): SGHNT, YYREEE (reference sequence). Trimming removed 3 bases from V and 4 bases from J, with 10 bases in between. There are 13 residues in the CDR3.

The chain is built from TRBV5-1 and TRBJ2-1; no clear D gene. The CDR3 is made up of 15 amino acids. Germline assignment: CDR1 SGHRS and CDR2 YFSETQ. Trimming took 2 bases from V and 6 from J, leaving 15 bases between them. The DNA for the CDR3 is TGCGCCAGCAGCTTATCAAGGGTTTTCGGCAATGAGCAGTTCTTC. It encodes CASSLSRVFGNEQFF.

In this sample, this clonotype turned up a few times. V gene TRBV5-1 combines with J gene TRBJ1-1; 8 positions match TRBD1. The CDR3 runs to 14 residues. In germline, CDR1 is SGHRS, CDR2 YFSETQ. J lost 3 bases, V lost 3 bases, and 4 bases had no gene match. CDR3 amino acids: CASSSGGLDTEAFF. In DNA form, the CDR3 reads TGCGCCAGCAGCTCAGGGGGCTTGGACACTGAAGCTTTCTTT.

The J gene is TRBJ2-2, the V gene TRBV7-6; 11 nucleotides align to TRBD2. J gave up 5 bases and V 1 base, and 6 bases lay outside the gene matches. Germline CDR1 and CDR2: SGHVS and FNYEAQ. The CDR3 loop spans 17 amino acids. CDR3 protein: CASSLGPSGGRTGELFF. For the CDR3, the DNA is TGTGCCAGCAGCTTAGGACCTAGCGGGGGGAGGACCGGGGAGCTGTTTTTT. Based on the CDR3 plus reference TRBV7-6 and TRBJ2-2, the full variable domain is GAGVSQSPRYKVTKRGQDVALRCDPISGHVSLYWYRQALGQGPEFLTYFNYEAQQDKSGLPNDRFSAERPEGSISTLTIQRTEQRDSAMYRCASSLGPSGGRTGELFFGEGSRLTVL.

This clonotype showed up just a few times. The CDR3 loop reads CSARDRGNSPLHF. The DNA of the CDR3 is TGCAGTGCTAGAGACAGGGGTAATTCACCCCTCCACTTT. The rearrangement links TRBV20-1 to TRBJ1-6; D may be TRBD1 (6 bases). The germline V gene has CDR1 DFQATT and CDR2 SNEGSKA (reference sequence). The CDR3 is 13 amino acids. Trimming removed 0 bases from V and 6 bases from J, with 6 bases in between.

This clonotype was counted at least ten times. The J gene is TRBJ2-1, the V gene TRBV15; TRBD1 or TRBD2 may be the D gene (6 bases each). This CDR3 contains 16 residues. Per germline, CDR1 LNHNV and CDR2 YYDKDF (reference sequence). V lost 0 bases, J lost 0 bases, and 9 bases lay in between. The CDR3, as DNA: TGTGCCACCAGCAGAGATGGAGGGGGCTCCTACAATGAGCAGTTCTTC. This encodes CATSRDGGGSYNEQFF.

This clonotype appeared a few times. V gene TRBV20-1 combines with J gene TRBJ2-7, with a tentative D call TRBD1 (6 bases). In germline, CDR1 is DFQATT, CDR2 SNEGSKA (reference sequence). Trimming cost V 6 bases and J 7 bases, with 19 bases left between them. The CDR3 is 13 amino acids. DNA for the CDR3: TGCAGTGCCAGGGGTCGGGGTCGGTGGGAGCAGTACTTC. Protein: CSARGRGRWEQYF.

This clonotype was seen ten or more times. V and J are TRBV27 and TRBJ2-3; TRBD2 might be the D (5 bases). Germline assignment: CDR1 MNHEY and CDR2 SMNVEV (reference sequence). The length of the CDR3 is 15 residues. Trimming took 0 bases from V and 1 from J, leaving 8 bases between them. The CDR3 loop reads CASSLSRARTDTQYF. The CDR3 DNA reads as TGTGCCAGCAGTTTATCGAGGGCTCGCACAGATACGCAGTATTTT.

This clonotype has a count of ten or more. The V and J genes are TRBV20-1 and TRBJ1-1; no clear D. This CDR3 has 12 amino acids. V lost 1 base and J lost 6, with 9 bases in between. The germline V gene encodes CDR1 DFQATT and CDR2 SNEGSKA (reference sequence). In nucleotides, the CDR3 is TGCAGTGCTAGAGGGAGGCACGCTGAAGCTTTCTTT. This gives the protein CSARGRHAEAFF.

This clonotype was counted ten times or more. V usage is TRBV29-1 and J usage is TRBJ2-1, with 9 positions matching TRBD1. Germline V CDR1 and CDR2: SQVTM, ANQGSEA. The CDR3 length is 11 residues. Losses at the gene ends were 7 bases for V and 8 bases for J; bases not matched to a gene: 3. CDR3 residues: CSARTGDEQFF. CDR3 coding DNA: TGCAGCGCCCGGACAGGGGATGAGCAGTTCTTC.

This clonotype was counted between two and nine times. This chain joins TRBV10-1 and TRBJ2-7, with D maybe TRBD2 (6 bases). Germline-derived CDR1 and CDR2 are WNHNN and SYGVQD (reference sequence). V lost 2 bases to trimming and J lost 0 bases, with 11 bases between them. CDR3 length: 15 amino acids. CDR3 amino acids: CASSERGLSSYEQYF. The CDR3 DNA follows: TGCGCCAGCAGTGAGCGGGGGTTAAGCTCCTACGAGCAGTACTTC.